This T cell receptor beta chain was found in a study of blood T cells in healthy people across ages. Broader study findings: Unsorted PBMCs prevented conclusive naive versus antigen-experienced comparison. A greater number of naive CD4+ cells and higher diversity distinguished long-lived donors from aged donors.

The CDR3 extends over 14 amino acids. V lost 6 bases and J lost 2, with 12 bases in between. Germline CDR1 MNHEY, CDR2 SVGAGI. On this clonotype: The antigen remains unidentified.

A second PCR of roughly 6 to 12 cycles used a sample-barcoded 5' primer and a J-beta primer mix. Each CDR3 protein is one row after TCRdb ran MiXCR on the 5' RACE reads. The sample includes about 1.1 million distinct CDR3 sequences, less than 45% of them seen just once. This sequence joins TRBV6-5 and TRBJ2-3; no clear D gene. The TCR comes from a man aged 18 to 30 in good health. Material: blood. This chain's CDR3 is CASRTSPSTDTQYF. The CDR3 DNA reads TGTGCCAGCAGAACATCTCCTTCCACAGATACGCAGTATTTT.